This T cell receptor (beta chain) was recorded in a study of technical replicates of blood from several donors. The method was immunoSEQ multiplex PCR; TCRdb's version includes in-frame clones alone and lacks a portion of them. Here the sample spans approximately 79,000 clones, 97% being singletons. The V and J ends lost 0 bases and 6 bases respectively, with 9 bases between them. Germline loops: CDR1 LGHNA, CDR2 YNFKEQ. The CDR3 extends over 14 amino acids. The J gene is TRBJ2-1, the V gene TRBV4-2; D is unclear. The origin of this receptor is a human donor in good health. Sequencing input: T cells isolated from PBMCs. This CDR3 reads CASSQDPRGNEQFF. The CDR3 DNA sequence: TGTGCCAGCAGCCAAGATCCCCGCGGCAATGAGCAGTTCTTC.